These 7 T cell receptor beta chains were all obtained from the same sample, sequenced in a study of shared clonotypes between healthy human individuals (dated by TCRdb to about 2020). The protocol used for the library was the immunoSEQ multiplex PCR assay. The immuneACCESS repertoire file appears here via TCRdb, limited to in-frame rearrangements. These files lack a portion of the clones; in checked studies, under half of the deficit traces to unresolved V genes, and the cause of the others is not known. Present in this sample are some 700,000 clones, 90% of which were seen just once. The ten largest clones represent about 33% of the sample. Sequencing was performed on memory CD8+ T cells from PBMCs. What this sample's cell subset or site label stands for: CD45RO+ cells pooled with CCR7-negative TemRA cells. These receptor sequences come from a man younger than 35 in good health. Some clones in this sample may be carry-over from other donors' samples.

The chain recombines TRBV9 with TRBJ2-1; D may correspond to TRBD1 or TRBD2 (5 bases each). V dropped 0 bases and J dropped 6 bases, with 13 bases sitting between them. CDR1 and CDR2 (germline): SGDLS, YYNGEE. This CDR3 region has 15 residues. In nucleotides, the CDR3 is TGTGCCAGCAGCGTAGATCACGGGACGGGCAATGAGCAGTTCTTC. This translates into CASSVDHGTGNEQFF.

V and J are TRBV28 and TRBJ2-7, with TRBD2 as a possible D gene (6 bases). The germline V gene encodes CDR1 MDHEN and CDR2 SYDVKM. Trimming cost V 6 bases and J 7 bases, with 19 bases left between them. The CDR3 length is 14 residues. The CDR3 here is CASRWSRGDWEQYF. In DNA, the CDR3 is TGTGCCAGCAGATGGTCTCGCGGGGACTGGGAGCAGTACTTC. Combining the CDR3 with reference TRBV28 and TRBJ2-7 gives the whole variable domain DVKVTQSSRYLVKRTGEKVFLECVQDMDHENMFWYRQDPGLGLRLIYFSYDVKMKEKGDIPEGYSVSREKKERFSLILESASTNQTSMYLCASRWSRGDWEQYFGPGTRLTVT.

This chain connects TRBV12-5 to TRBJ2-2, with no clear D. CDR1 and CDR2 from the germline V gene are LGHNT and FRNRAP. The V gene lost 4 bases and the J gene lost 5 bases, with 11 bases spanning the gap. The CDR3 totals 14 residues. CDR3 in amino acids: CASGSPRETGELFF. CDR3 nucleotide sequence: TGTGCTAGTGGTTCCCCTCGTGAAACCGGGGAGCTGTTTTTT.

The CDR3: CAISDWTSGSNEQFF. The CDR3, as DNA: TGTGCCATCAGTGATTGGACTAGCGGGAGTAATGAGCAGTTCTTC. The chain links TRBV10-3 to TRBJ2-1, with 13 bases matching TRBD2. J gave up 7 bases and V 3 bases, and 3 bases lay outside the gene matches. The germline V gene encodes CDR1 ENHRY and CDR2 SYGVKD. The CDR3 has 15 residues.

The chain carries TRBV28 and TRBJ2-3, with TRBD2 matching 7 bases. V was pared by 3 bases and J by 1 base, with 7 bases of the junction left unmatched. The CDR3 runs 16 residues. CDR1 is MDHEN, CDR2 SYDVKM, per germline. The CDR3 DNA is TGTGCCAGCAGTTTGGGGAGGGGAGCGGGCACAGATACGCAGTATTTT. This sequence encodes CASSLGRGAGTDTQYF.

The chain carries TRBV5-6 and TRBJ2-7; TRBD2 might be the D (5 bases). Trimming left V 5 bases short and J 7 bases short, with 16 bases between. This CDR3 comprises 13 residues. Germline V gene lookup returns CDR1 SGHDT and CDR2 YYEEEE. CDR3 in DNA: TGTGCCAGCAGTGAGAGGGTTGATCGGGAGCAGTACTTC. Its translation: CASSERVDREQYF.

The CDR3 protein is CASSWTGVNEAFF. The CDR3 DNA reads TGTGCCAGCAGCTGGACAGGCGTTAATGAAGCTTTCTTT. This chain uses TRBV5-4 with TRBJ1-1; 7 bases align to TRBD1. CDR1 and CDR2 (germline): SGHNT, YYREEE (reference sequence). The CDR3 is made up of 13 amino acids. Unmatched junction bases numbered 6, after V lost 3 bases and J lost 7 bases. The variable domain in full, completed from reference TRBV5-4 and TRBJ1-1, reads ETGVTQSPTHLIKTRGQQVTLRCSSQSGHNTVSWYQQALGQGPQFIFQYYREEENGRGNFPPRFSGLQFPNYSSELNVNALELDDSALYLCASSWTGVNEAFFGQGTRLTVV.